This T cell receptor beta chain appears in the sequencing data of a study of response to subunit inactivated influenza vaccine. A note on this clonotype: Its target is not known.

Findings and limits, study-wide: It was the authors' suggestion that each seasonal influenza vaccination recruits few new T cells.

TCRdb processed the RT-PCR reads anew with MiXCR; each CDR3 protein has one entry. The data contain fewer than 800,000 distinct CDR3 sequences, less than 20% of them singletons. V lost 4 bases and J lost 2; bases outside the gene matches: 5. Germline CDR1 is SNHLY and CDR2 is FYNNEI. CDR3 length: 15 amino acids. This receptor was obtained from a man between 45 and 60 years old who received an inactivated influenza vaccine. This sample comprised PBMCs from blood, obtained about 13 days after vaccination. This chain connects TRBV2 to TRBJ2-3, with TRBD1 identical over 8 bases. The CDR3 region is CASSAGGAYTDTQYF. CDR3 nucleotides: TGTGCCAGCAGTGCAGGGGGCGCGTACACAGATACGCAGTATTTT.